This entry lists 17 T cell receptor beta chains sequenced from one sample in a study of T cell responses to AZD1222 COVID-19 vaccine. This table comes from immunoSEQ multiplex PCR, and its TCRdb copy is limited to in-frame clones, with some not included. The repertoire holds about 150,000 clones, with over 80% as singletons. The specimen was peripheral blood, collected 28 days after the second AZD1222 dose. These receptors all stem from an adult who received the AZD1222 COVID-19 vaccine.

This chain connects TRBV12-3 or TRBV12-4 to TRBJ1-1; D not resolved. CDR3 length: 12 residues. V lost 4 bases to trimming and J lost 4 bases, with 7 bases between them. CDR3 bases: TGTGCCAGCAGTTCGTGGATCACTGAAGCTTTCTTT. This codes for CASSSWITEAFF.

The chain couples TRBV4-2 to TRBJ2-1; TRBD2 agrees at 14 bases. The CDR3 is made up of 23 amino acids. Germline lookup yields CDR1 LGHNA and CDR2 YNFKEQ. The V segment lost 4 bases and the J segment 4 bases; nucleotides outside the gene matches: 24. In DNA, the CDR3 is TGTGCCAGCAGCCGAATAGATATATCGGGACTAGCGGGAGCGGTATTCTCGTACAATGAGCAGTTCTTC. Its protein is CASSRIDISGLAGAVFSYNEQFF.

This clone was detected many times. V and J are TRBV5-4 and TRBJ2-7; D is ambiguous. Germline V CDR1 and CDR2: SGHNT, YYREEE (reference sequence). The CDR3 sequence is 15 residues long. V was pared by 3 bases and J by 6 bases, with 19 bases between. CDR3 amino acids: CASSSDLAPTPEQYF. The DNA for the CDR3 is TGTGCCAGCAGCTCAGATCTCGCGCCGACCCCCGAGCAGTACTTC.

The rearrangement joins TRBV12-3 or TRBV12-4 to TRBJ1-1, with 9 bases that match TRBD1. The CDR3 totals 12 residues. The V and J ends lost 4 bases and 9 bases, in that order; junction bases with no gene match: 3. The CDR3 coding sequence is TGTGCCAGCAGTTATGGGACAGGGCAAGCTTTCTTT. It specifies CASSYGTGQAFF.

The chain has TRBV19 and TRBJ2-7; D possibly corresponds to TRBD1 (6 bases). The CDR3 consists of 14 residues. Germline CDR1 reads LNHDA; CDR2 reads SQIVND (reference sequence). V lost 0 bases, J lost 3 bases, and 9 bases lay in between. CDR3 amino acids: CASSIDGGHYEQYF. The CDR3 nucleotides read TGTGCCAGTAGTATAGATGGGGGCCACTACGAGCAGTACTTC.

This clone was found a few times. V and J are TRBV30 and TRBJ2-7; D perhaps matches TRBD1 (6 bases). The CDR3 contains 15 residues. The germline CDR1 and CDR2 sequences are GTSNPN and SVGIG (reference sequence). V was shortened by 1 base and J by 0 bases, with 13 bases between the two germline ends. CDR3 in DNA: TGTGCCTGGAGTGAAATGGGACACGGCTCCTACGAGCAGTACTTC. Protein sequence: CAWSEMGHGSYEQYF.

This chain uses TRBV4-2 with TRBJ2-3, with TRBD2 matching 8 bases. CDR3 size: 16 residues. The J segment lost 10 bases and the V segment lost 1 base, leaving 13 bases of the junction unmatched. CDR1 is LGHNA and CDR2 is YNFKEQ in the germline V gene. The CDR3 spells CASSQVAAGTRGAQYF. CDR3 DNA: TGTGCCAGCAGCCAAGTCGCAGCAGGGACTAGAGGGGCGCAGTATTTT.

This chain uses TRBV30 with TRBJ2-7; D remains unclear. The ends were cut back, 1 base at V and 3 bases at J, with 7 bases in the middle. Per the germline V gene, CDR1 is GTSNPN and CDR2 is SVGIG (reference sequence). CDR3 size: 12 residues. CDR3: CAWSALDYEQYF. DNA of the CDR3: TGTGCCTGGAGTGCGCTAGACTACGAGCAGTACTTC. Combining the CDR3 with reference TRBV30 and TRBJ2-7 gives the whole variable domain SQTIHQWPATLVQPVGSPLSLECTVEGTSNPNLYWYRQAAGRGLQLLFYSVGIGQISSEVPQNLSASRPQDRQFILSSKKLLLSDSGFYLCAWSALDYEQYFGPGTRLTVT.

V gene TRBV3-1 (or the pseudogene TRBV3-2) combines with J gene TRBJ2-7, with a weak D call TRBD1 (5 bases). Germline CDR1 and CDR2: LGHDT and YNNKEL (reference sequence). The CDR3 sequence is 15 residues long. Trimming pared 1 base from V and 2 bases from J, leaving 12 bases between. The chain's CDR3 is CASSQAVTGPYEQYF. DNA of the CDR3: TGTGCCAGCAGCCAAGCGGTAACAGGCCCCTACGAGCAGTACTTC.

This chain joins TRBV3-1 (or the pseudogene TRBV3-2) and TRBJ2-7, with a tentative D call TRBD2 (5 bases). Germline V CDR1 and CDR2: LGHDT, YNNKEL (reference sequence). The CDR3 runs 15 residues. Trimming left V 4 bases short and J 0 bases short, with 13 bases between. The CDR3 DNA follows: TGTGCCAGCAGCCCTCAGAGACTAAGCTCCTACGAGCAGTACTTC. Translating it yields CASSPQRLSSYEQYF.

The J gene is TRBJ1-2, the V gene TRBV7-2; tentatively, D is TRBD1 (6 bases). The germline V gene has CDR1 SGHTA and CDR2 FQGNSA. The CDR3 contains 15 residues. Trimming stripped 4 bases from V and 6 bases from J, with 18 bases between. The CDR3 here is CASSSTGNGWNGYTF. CDR3 DNA sequence: TGTGCCAGCAGCTCCACAGGGAACGGTTGGAATGGCTACACCTTC.

This chain links TRBV7-2 with TRBJ2-5; D gene ambiguous. Germline V lookup: CDR1 SGHTA, CDR2 FQGNSA. Between the trimmed V and J ends, which lost 3 bases and 2 bases, there was a span of 10 bases. The CDR3 is made up of 14 amino acids. The CDR3 DNA follows: TGTGCCAGCAGCTTGGAGTTCCGGCAAGAGACCCAGTACTTC. As protein: CASSLEFRQETQYF.

The V call is TRBV4-1, the J call TRBJ1-3; the match to TRBD1 covers 9 bases. Germline assignment: CDR1 MGHRA and CDR2 YSYEKL. V shed 2 bases and J 2 bases; nucleotides not matched to a gene: 4. This CDR3 spans 16 amino acids. The CDR3 coding sequence is TGCGCCAGCAGCCAACCGCGGACAGGGGCTGGAAACACCATATATTTT. This translates into CASSQPRTGAGNTIYF.

The chain carries TRBV24-1 and TRBJ1-2; 7 bases line up with TRBD1. Germline CDR1 is KGHDR and CDR2 is SFDVKD. Trimming cost V 3 bases and J 0 bases; bases outside gene matches: 6. This CDR3 comprises 16 residues. This CDR3 reads CATSDAGTESNYGYTF. The CDR3 DNA sequence: TGTGCCACCAGTGATGCCGGGACAGAATCTAACTATGGCTACACCTTC.

This chain joins TRBV5-1 and TRBJ2-1; the match to TRBD2 covers 9 bases. This CDR3 has 14 amino acids. Germline values: CDR1 SGHRS, CDR2 YFSETQ. The ends lost 5 bases at V and 6 bases at J; junction bases unmatched: 6. The CDR3 bases are TGCGCCAGCAGATTAGCGGGAGAAGGCAATGAGCAGTTCTTC. Encoded protein: CASRLAGEGNEQFF.

This clone was counted a single time. This chain joins TRBV5-6 and TRBJ1-2; D might be TRBD1 (6 bases). The CDR3 totals 14 residues. V gave up 2 bases and J gave up 4 bases, with 12 bases separating them. Germline V gene lookup returns CDR1 SGHDT and CDR2 YYEEEE. The CDR3 loop reads CASSFLQGSYGYTF. For the CDR3, the DNA is TGTGCCAGCAGCTTTTTACAGGGATCCTATGGCTACACCTTC.

The V and J genes are TRBV6-5 and TRBJ1-1, with D possibly matching TRBD1 (5 bases). CDR3 size: 14 residues. Trimming pared 2 bases from V and 0 bases from J, leaving 7 bases between. Germline values: CDR1 MNHEY, CDR2 SVGAGI. The CDR3 DNA follows: TGTGCCAGCAGTTACGACAGATTGAACACTGAAGCTTTCTTT. Protein sequence: CASSYDRLNTEAFF.